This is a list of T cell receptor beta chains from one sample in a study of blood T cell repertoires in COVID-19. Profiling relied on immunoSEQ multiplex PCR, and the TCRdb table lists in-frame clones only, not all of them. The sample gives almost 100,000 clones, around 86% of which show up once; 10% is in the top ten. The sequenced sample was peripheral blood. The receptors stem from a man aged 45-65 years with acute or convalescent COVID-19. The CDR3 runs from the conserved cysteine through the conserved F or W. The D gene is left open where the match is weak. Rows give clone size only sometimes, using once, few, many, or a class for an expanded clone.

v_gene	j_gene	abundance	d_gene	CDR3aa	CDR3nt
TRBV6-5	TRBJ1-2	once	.	CASSPGGGGYGYTF	TGTGCCAGCAGCCCGGGAGGGGGTGGCTATGGCTACACCTTC
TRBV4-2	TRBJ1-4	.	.	CASSSPRGTIVATNEKLFF	TGTGCCAGCAGTTCTCCAAGGGGTACAATCGTTGCAACTAATGAAAAACTGTTTTTT
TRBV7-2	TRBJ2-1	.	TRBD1	CASSLTGTGARNEQFF	TGTGCCAGCAGCTTAACCGGGACAGGGGCAAGGAATGAGCAGTTCTTC
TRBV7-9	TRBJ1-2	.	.	CASSLEGRAYGYTF	TGTGCCAGCAGCTTAGAGGGCAGGGCCTATGGCTACACCTTC
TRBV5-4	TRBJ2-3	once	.	CASSLALASTDTQYF	TGTGCCAGCAGCTTGGCCTTAGCGAGCACAGATACGCAGTATTTT
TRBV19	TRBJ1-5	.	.	CASTSPTSLAQPQHF	TGTGCCAGTACAAGTCCCACGTCGTTGGCTCAGCCCCAGCATTTT
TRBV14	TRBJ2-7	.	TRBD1	CASSRPGQSYEQYF	TGTGCCAGCAGTCGTCCGGGACAGAGCTACGAGCAGTACTTC
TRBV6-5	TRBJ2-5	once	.	CASSYAGASQETQYF	TGTGCCAGCAGTTACGCGGGGGCCAGTCAAGAGACCCAGTACTTC
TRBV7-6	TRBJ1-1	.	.	CASSARGEAFF	TGTGCCAGCAGCGCCCGGGGGGAAGCTTTCTTT
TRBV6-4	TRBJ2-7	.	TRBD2	CASSDYRTSGRLYSYEQYF	TGTGCCAGCAGTGACTACCGGACTAGCGGGAGGCTTTACTCCTACGAGCAGTACTTC
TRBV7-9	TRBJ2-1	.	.	CASSLEGSYNEQFF	TGTGCCAGCAGCTTAGAGGGGTCCTACAATGAGCAGTTCTTC
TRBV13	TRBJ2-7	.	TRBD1	CASSHTAGTELYEQYF	TGTGCCAGCAGCCACACCGCCGGGACAGAACTCTACGAGCAGTACTTC
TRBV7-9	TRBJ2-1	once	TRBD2	CASSSSGRGRNEQFF	TGTGCCAGCAGCTCGAGCGGGAGAGGGAGGAATGAGCAGTTCTTC
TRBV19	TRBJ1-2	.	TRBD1	CASSIASGQGIYGYTF	TGTGCCAGTAGTATAGCGTCGGGACAGGGCATTTATGGCTACACCTTC
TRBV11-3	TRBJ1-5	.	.	CASSLDGDLRYQPQHF	TGTGCCAGCAGCTTAGATGGGGACTTGCGTTATCAGCCCCAGCATTTT
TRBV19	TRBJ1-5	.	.	CASSRTENQPQHF	TGTGCCAGTAGCAGGACAGAGAATCAGCCCCAGCATTTT
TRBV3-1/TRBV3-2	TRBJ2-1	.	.	CASQGKNEQFF	TGTGCCAGCCAGGGAAAGAATGAGCAGTTCTTC
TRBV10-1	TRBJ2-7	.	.	CASSDRGSEQYF	TGCGCCAGCAGTGACAGGGGAAGCGAGCAGTACTTC
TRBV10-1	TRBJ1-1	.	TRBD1	CASSGRQGSEAFF	TGCGCCAGCAGTGGGAGACAGGGGAGTGAAGCTTTCTTT
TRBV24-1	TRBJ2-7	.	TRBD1	CAPPGDRGYHEQYF	TGTGCCCCACCCGGGGACAGGGGGTACCACGAGCAGTACTTC
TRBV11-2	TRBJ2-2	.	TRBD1	CASSSPGTGIFGELFF	TGTGCCAGCAGCTCCCCCGGGACAGGGATTTTCGGGGAGCTGTTTTTT
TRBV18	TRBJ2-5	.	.	CASSPPGLGGRETQYF	TGTGCCAGCTCACCACCGGGCCTTGGGGGGAGAGAGACCCAGTACTTC
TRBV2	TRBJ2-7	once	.	CASSEVRGTSYEQYF	TGTGCCAGCAGTGAAGTTCGCGGGACGTCCTACGAGCAGTACTTC
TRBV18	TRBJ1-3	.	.	CASSPGGGQRGNTIYF	TGTGCCAGCTCACCCGGCGGGGGGCAAAGAGGAAACACCATATATTTT
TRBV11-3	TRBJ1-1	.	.	CASSLVEQGMNTEAFF	TGTGCCAGCAGCTTAGTGGAACAGGGCATGAACACTGAAGCTTTCTTT
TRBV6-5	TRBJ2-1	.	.	CASSYARWNEQFF	TGTGCCAGCAGTTACGCCCGGTGGAATGAGCAGTTCTTC
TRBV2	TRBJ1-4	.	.	CASNTAPRLINEKLFF	TGTGCCAGCAATACGGCACCTAGACTGATTAATGAAAAACTGTTTTTT
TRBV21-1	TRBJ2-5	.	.	CASSAPWTLSEETQYF	TGTGCCAGCAGCGCTCCTTGGACACTGTCTGAAGAGACCCAGTACTTC
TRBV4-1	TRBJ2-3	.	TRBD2	CASSQGTLAGLADTQYF	TGCGCCAGCAGCCAAGGAACTCTAGCGGGACTCGCAGATACGCAGTATTTT
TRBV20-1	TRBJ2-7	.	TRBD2	CSASDSGRTSYEQYF	TGCAGTGCTAGTGATAGCGGGAGGACATCCTACGAGCAGTACTTC
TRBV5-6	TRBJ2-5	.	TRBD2	CASSPTSLRREETQYF	TGTGCCAGCAGCCCGACTAGCCTCCGGAGAGAAGAGACCCAGTACTTC
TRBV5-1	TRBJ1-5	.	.	CASSLAGNQPQHF	TGCGCCAGCAGCTTGGCAGGGAATCAGCCCCAGCATTTT
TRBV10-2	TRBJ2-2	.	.	CASTVLGTGELFF	TGCGCCAGCACTGTTCTAGGAACCGGGGAGCTGTTTTTT
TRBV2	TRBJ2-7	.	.	CASSGDSYEQYF	TGTGCCAGCAGTGGGGACTCATACGAGCAGTACTTC
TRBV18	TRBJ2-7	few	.	CASSPGGTGATEQYF	TGTGCCAGCTCACCCGGGGGGACAGGTGCCACCGAGCAGTACTTC
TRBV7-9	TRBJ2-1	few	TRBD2	CASSLARGSGPNNEQFF	TGTGCCAGCAGCTTAGCGAGAGGTAGCGGGCCTAACAATGAGCAGTTCTTC
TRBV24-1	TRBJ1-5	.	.	CATRGVGQPQHF	TGTGCCACCAGAGGGGTAGGTCAGCCCCAGCATTTT
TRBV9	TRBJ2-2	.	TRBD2	CASSASGRVYTGELFF	TGTGCCAGCAGCGCCAGCGGGAGAGTGTACACCGGGGAGCTGTTTTTT
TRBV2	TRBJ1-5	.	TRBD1	CASSGSGTGGSWSNQPQHF	TGTGCCAGCAGTGGATCCGGGACAGGGGGGTCTTGGAGCAATCAGCCCCAGCATTTT
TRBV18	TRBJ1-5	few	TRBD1	CASSPDRGGNQPQHF	TGTGCCAGCTCCCCGGACAGGGGAGGGAATCAGCCCCAGCATTTT
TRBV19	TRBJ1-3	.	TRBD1	CASSITDRGSGNTIYF	TGTGCCAGTAGTATTACCGACAGGGGCTCTGGAAACACCATATATTTT
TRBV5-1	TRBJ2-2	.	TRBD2	CASSLETSGTGELFF	TGCGCCAGCAGCTTGGAGACTAGCGGGACCGGGGAGCTGTTTTTT
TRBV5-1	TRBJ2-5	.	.	CASSRSPGRGETQYF	TGCGCCAGCTCCAGATCCCCGGGACGGGGGGAGACCCAGTACTTC
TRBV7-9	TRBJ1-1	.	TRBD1	CASGDSEAFF	TGTGCCAGTGGGGACAGTGAAGCTTTCTTT
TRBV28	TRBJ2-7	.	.	CASSFQGHRSYEQYF	TGTGCCAGCAGTTTCCAAGGACATCGCTCCTACGAGCAGTACTTC
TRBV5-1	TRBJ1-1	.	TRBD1	CASSLQTGDEAFF	TGCGCCAGCAGCTTACAGACAGGGGATGAAGCTTTCTTT
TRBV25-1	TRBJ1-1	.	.	CASSELESNTEAFF	TGTGCCAGCAGTGAACTAGAAAGTAACACTGAAGCTTTCTTT